These 31 T cell receptor beta chains originate from one sample sequenced in a study of blood T cell repertoires in COVID-19. The repertoire was sequenced with immunoSEQ multiplex PCR; TCRdb's copy has only in-frame clones and lacks some. The data show about 270,000 clones, less than 85% seen once. The specimen was peripheral blood. Receptors originate from a woman in her late teens or twenties with acute or convalescent COVID-19.

The rearrangement uses TRBV29-1 and TRBJ2-1; TRBD2 aligns across 7 bases. V was clipped by 4 bases and J by 3 bases; unmatched bases: 6. The CDR3 is made up of 14 amino acids. Germline values: CDR1 SQVTM, CDR2 ANQGSEA. The CDR3 DNA sequence: TGCAGCGTTGGACGGGAGGCAAACTACAATGAGCAGTTCTTC. It yields the protein CSVGREANYNEQFF.

The J gene is TRBJ2-7, the V gene TRBV6-6, with TRBD2 as a possible D gene (6 bases). This CDR3 is built from 17 residues. Looked up from germline, CDR1 is MNHNY and CDR2 is SVGAGI (reference sequence). V lost 5 bases and J 4 bases, leaving 24 bases between the germline ends. CDR3 loop: CASSPAGGGVGRYEQYF. As DNA, the CDR3 is TGTGCCAGCAGTCCGGCCGGCGGCGGGGTGGGGAGGTACGAGCAGTACTTC.

The chain combines TRBV15 with TRBJ1-2, with 7 bases identical to TRBD1. CDR3 size: 18 residues. CDR1 is LNHNV and CDR2 is YYDKDF in the germline V gene (reference sequence). V shed 0 bases, J shed 3 bases, and the junction held 13 bases outside the gene matches. CDR3 amino acids: CATSRDRRGQVLYYGYTF. The DNA of the CDR3 is TGTGCCACCAGCAGAGATCGAAGGGGGCAAGTGTTGTACTATGGCTACACCTTC.

The chain carries TRBV19 and TRBJ2-1; TRBD2 aligns across 9 bases. This CDR3 has 15 residues. Germline values: CDR1 LNHDA, CDR2 SQIVND (reference sequence). The ends lost 5 bases at V and 3 bases at J; junction bases unmatched: 5. Written as DNA, the CDR3 is TGTGCCAGTAGTGTGTTAGCGGGAGACTACAATGAGCAGTTCTTC. It is translated as CASSVLAGDYNEQFF.

The V call is TRBV16, the J call TRBJ1-1, with 7 bases fitting TRBD1. This CDR3 has 17 amino acids. Germline assignment: CDR1 KGHSY and CDR2 FQNENV. J lost 0 bases, V lost 2 bases, and 9 bases had no gene match. This CDR3 reads CASSQTKTGWVNTEAFF. The CDR3, as DNA: TGTGCCAGCAGCCAAACTAAGACAGGGTGGGTGAACACTGAAGCTTTCTTT.

V usage is TRBV16 and J usage is TRBJ2-5, with 12 bases identical to TRBD2. J lost 5 bases, V lost 1 base, and 20 bases had no gene match. This CDR3 comprises 21 residues. Germline-derived CDR1 and CDR2 are KGHSY and FQNENV. In DNA, the CDR3 is TGTGCCAGCAGCCAATTTTTCCCGATCCTGGCTAGCGGGAGGGCCAGGGAGACCCAGTACTTC. Translated, it gives CASSQFFPILASGRARETQYF.

The chain combines TRBV19 with TRBJ1-1, with 9 bases matching TRBD1. V gave up 4 bases and J gave up 7 bases; unmatched junction bases: 4. Germline-derived CDR1 and CDR2 are LNHDA and SQIVND (reference sequence). The CDR3 covers 13 residues. Written as DNA, the CDR3 is TGTGCCAGTAGTAAGGGACAGGGCGTTGAAGCTTTCTTT. Translation gives CASSKGQGVEAFF.

The chain is built from TRBV2 and TRBJ1-1, with D perhaps matching TRBD1 (6 bases). The germline CDR1 and CDR2 sequences are SNHLY and FYNNEI. Between the trimmed V and J ends, which lost 7 bases and 1 base, there was a span of 10 bases. The CDR3 length is 13 residues. In nucleotides, the CDR3 is TGTGCCAGCATTACGACAGGGAACACTGAAGCTTTCTTT. Amino acid sequence: CASITTGNTEAFF. The whole variable domain, remainder taken from reference TRBV2 and TRBJ1-1, is EPEVTQTPSHQVTQMGQEVILRCVPISNHLYFYWYRQILGQKVEFLVSFYNNEISEKSEIFDDQFSVERPDGSNFTLKIRSTKLEDSAMYFCASITTGNTEAFFGQGTRLTVV.

The chain has TRBV7-8 and TRBJ2-1; the match to TRBD2 covers 12 bases. In germline, CDR1 is SGHVS, CDR2 FQNEAQ. With V trimmed by 5 bases and J by 10 bases, 21 bases remained unmatched. The CDR3 runs to 19 residues. This CDR3 reads CASSTRLAGAIPGINEQFF. The CDR3 DNA reads TGTGCCAGCAGCACTCGACTAGCGGGAGCAATTCCGGGCATCAACGAGCAGTTCTTC.

This clone was counted many times. CDR3 coding DNA: TGTGCCAGCAGCTTGGGAGGGAAGGGTGAAGCTTTCTTT. Protein: CASSLGGKGEAFF. The chain is built from TRBV5-4 and TRBJ1-1; D is unresolved. The CDR3 is made up of 13 amino acids. Per germline, CDR1 SGHNT and CDR2 YYREEE (reference sequence). Trimming removed 0 bases from V and 7 bases from J, with 10 bases in between.

This chain joins TRBV5-4 and TRBJ2-7; 11 bases line up with TRBD2. Trimming took 0 bases from V and 2 from J; bases not matched to a gene: 4. The CDR3 extends over 16 amino acids. Per the germline V gene, CDR1 is SGHNT and CDR2 is YYREEE (reference sequence). CDR3 coding DNA: TGTGCCAGCAGCTTGGCGACTAGCGGGGCCCCCTACGAGCAGTACTTC. Translating it yields CASSLATSGAPYEQYF.

The CDR3 here is CASNPQAGVRTEAFF. CDR3 coding DNA: TGTGCCAGCAACCCCCAGGCAGGGGTTCGGACTGAAGCTTTCTTT. The J gene is TRBJ1-1, the V gene TRBV6-5, with TRBD1 as a possible D gene (6 bases). Germline V gene data show CDR1 as MNHEY and CDR2 as SVGAGI. The CDR3 extends over 15 amino acids. Trimming shortened V by 7 bases and J by 5 bases, and 20 bases separated the two germline ends.

The CDR3 is CASSQIQGPQYYEQYF. The CDR3 DNA reads as TGTGCCAGCAGCCAGATACAGGGGCCCCAATACTACGAGCAGTACTTC. The gene calls are TRBV14 and TRBJ2-7; TRBD1 aligns across 7 bases. The CDR3 length is 16 residues. V trimming: 3 bases; J trimming: 3 bases; junction bases outside the gene matches: 11. CDR1 and CDR2 (germline): SGHDN, FVKESK.

This clone appeared once. The chain recombines TRBV15 with TRBJ2-7; 8 bases are a match to TRBD2. Unmatched junction bases numbered 8, after V lost 0 bases and J lost 4 bases. The CDR3 runs 16 residues. Looked up from germline, CDR1 is LNHNV and CDR2 is YYDKDF (reference sequence). CDR3 bases: TGTGCCACCAGCAGAGATCAAGCGGGAGTAGAATACGAGCAGTACTTC. The encoded protein is CATSRDQAGVEYEQYF.

The V and J genes are TRBV19 and TRBJ2-1; 9 nucleotides match TRBD2. The V and J ends lost 5 bases and 1 base, in that order; junction bases with no gene match: 3. This CDR3 region has 15 residues. Germline CDR1 is LNHDA and CDR2 is SQIVND (reference sequence). Here the CDR3 DNA reads TGTGCCAGTAGTTTAGCGGGAGTTTCCTACAATGAGCAGTTCTTC. It codes for CASSLAGVSYNEQFF.

The chain links TRBV28 to TRBJ1-3, with 7 bases identical to TRBD1. CDR3 length: 13 amino acids. J lost 7 bases, V lost 7 bases, and 7 bases had no gene match. From germline, CDR1 is MDHEN and CDR2 SYDVKM. CDR3 protein: CASTTDRLNTIYF. CDR3 bases: TGTGCCAGCACCACGGACAGGTTGAACACCATATATTTT.

J is TRBJ2-7 and V is TRBV27; 11 positions agree with TRBD1. Germline loops: CDR1 MNHEY, CDR2 SMNVEV (reference sequence). CDR3 length equals 15 residues. With V trimmed by 6 bases and J by 6 bases, 10 bases remained unmatched. In DNA, the CDR3 is TGTGCCAGCAGGAACGACCGGGACAGGGGGTCCGAGCAGTACTTC. Residues: CASRNDRDRGSEQYF.

The genes are TRBV6-5 and TRBJ1-1; D gene unclear. Germline CDR1 MNHEY, CDR2 SVGAGI. This CDR3 contains 15 residues. The ends were cut back, 0 bases at V and 0 bases at J, with 8 bases in the middle. This CDR3 reads CASSYSGVLNTEAFF. In DNA form, the CDR3 reads TGTGCCAGCAGTTACTCCGGGGTCCTGAACACTGAAGCTTTCTTT.

The CDR3 region is CSVAGGDRSYEQYF. DNA for the CDR3: TGCAGCGTGGCAGGGGGCGACCGCTCCTACGAGCAGTACTTC. V usage is TRBV29-1 and J usage is TRBJ2-7, with TRBD1 identical over 8 bases. The CDR3 runs to 14 residues. CDR1 and CDR2 (germline): SQVTM, ANQGSEA. Trimming removed 6 bases from V and 0 bases from J; junction bases left unmatched: 7.

The V and J genes are TRBV10-3 and TRBJ1-1, with D possibly being TRBD1 (5 bases). The CDR3 runs to 13 residues. Trimming pared 8 bases from V and 5 bases from J, leaving 15 bases between. Germline values: CDR1 ENHRY, CDR2 SYGVKD. The CDR3 loop reads CAISRGGGTEAFF. In DNA, the CDR3 is TGTGCCATCTCTCGCGGGGGGGGGACTGAAGCTTTCTTT.

This rearrangement joins TRBV5-6 to TRBJ1-2; D remains ambiguous. The germline V gene has CDR1 SGHDT and CDR2 YYEEEE. The CDR3 has 14 residues. V gave up 0 bases and J gave up 2 bases, with 8 bases separating them. This CDR3 reads CASSLEAGNYGYTF. CDR3 nucleotide sequence: TGTGCCAGCAGCTTGGAGGCGGGGAACTATGGCTACACCTTC. Complete variable domain (other parts from reference TRBV5-6 and TRBJ1-2): DAGVTQSPTHLIKTRGQQVTLRCSPKSGHDTVSWYQQALGQGPQFIFQYYEEEERQRGNFPDRFSGHQFPNYSSELNVNALLLGDSALYLCASSLEAGNYGYTFGSGTRLTVV.

The chain combines TRBV30 with TRBJ2-1; the match to TRBD2 covers 9 bases. Germline V gene data show CDR1 as GTSNPN and CDR2 as SVGIG (reference sequence). V lost 1 base, J lost 5 bases, and 6 bases stayed unmatched. The CDR3 is 15 residues long. The CDR3 reads CAWSGASGANNEQFF. The CDR3 DNA reads TGTGCCTGGAGTGGGGCTAGCGGGGCCAACAATGAGCAGTTCTTC. The whole variable domain, remainder taken from reference TRBV30 and TRBJ2-1, is SQTIHQWPATLVQPVGSPLSLECTVEGTSNPNLYWYRQAAGRGLQLLFYSVGIGQISSEVPQNLSASRPQDRQFILSSKKLLLSDSGFYLCAWSGASGANNEQFFGPGTRLTVL.

The chain uses TRBV30 and TRBJ1-2; 8 bases are a match to TRBD1. The CDR3 covers 11 residues. From germline, CDR1 is GTSNPN and CDR2 SVGIG (reference sequence). The J segment lost 8 bases and the V segment lost 8 bases, leaving 7 bases of the junction unmatched. CDR3 sequence (DNA): TGTGCCCGGGGGACAGGCCCCGGCTACACCTTC. This sequence encodes CARGTGPGYTF.

This clone was seen only a few times. The chain recombines TRBV9 with TRBJ1-1, with 8 bases lining up with TRBD1. Looked up from germline, CDR1 is SGDLS and CDR2 is YYNGEE. The length of the CDR3 is 13 residues. Trimming at V came to 4 bases and at J to 8 bases, leaving 7 bases not matched to a gene. CDR3 in DNA: TGTGCCAGCAGCCCCACGACAGGGGAAGAAGCTTTCTTT. Its protein is CASSPTTGEEAFF.

The rearrangement uses TRBV7-2 and TRBJ2-1; 8 bases fit TRBD2. The junction had 11 bases not matched to a gene; V was cut back by 5 bases and J by 5 bases. This CDR3 is built from 16 residues. Germline CDR1 is SGHTA and CDR2 is FQGNSA. CDR3 residues: CASSQHRAGVDNEQFF. The CDR3 DNA sequence: TGTGCCAGCAGCCAACATAGAGCGGGAGTTGACAATGAGCAGTTCTTC.

The CDR3: CASRLDRESFGNSPLHF. CDR3 DNA: TGTGCCAGCAGATTGGACAGGGAGAGTTTCGGGAATTCACCCCTCCACTTT. The genes are TRBV7-6 and TRBJ1-6, with 8 bases fitting TRBD1. CDR1 and CDR2 (germline): SGHVS, FNYEAQ. This CDR3 region has 17 residues. The V gene end was trimmed by 6 bases and the J gene end by 7 bases; junction bases not matched to a gene: 14.

CDR3 coding DNA: TGTGCCAGCAGTTCCCCGGGACAGGGGGCATGGGAGCAGTTCTTC. This codes for CASSSPGQGAWEQFF. V is TRBV27 and J is TRBJ2-1; 12 positions agree with TRBD1. Germline V gene sequence: CDR1 MNHEY, CDR2 SMNVEV (reference sequence). The CDR3 is 15 residues long. J lost 10 bases, V lost 4 bases, and 8 bases had no gene match.

The chain carries TRBV10-3 and TRBJ1-5; possibly TRBD1 for D (5 bases). CDR1 and CDR2 (germline): ENHRY, SYGVKD. There are 15 residues in the CDR3. Trimming shortened V by 10 bases and J by 0 bases, and 16 bases separated the two germline ends. The DNA for the CDR3 is TGTGCCACTCGGGGGGGAGCGTATAGCAATCAGCCCCAGCATTTT. This translates into CATRGGAYSNQPQHF.

The V gene is TRBV13, the J gene TRBJ2-7; D remains unclear. Germline V gene sequence: CDR1 PRHDT, CDR2 FYEKMQ (reference sequence). The CDR3 extends over 11 amino acids. V was cut by 5 bases and J by 5 bases, with 7 bases left in between. The CDR3 loop is CASSHSHEQYF. CDR3 DNA sequence: TGTGCCAGCAGCCACTCGCACGAGCAGTACTTC.

The J gene is TRBJ1-1, the V gene TRBV7-6, with TRBD1 matching over 9 bases. Looked up from germline, CDR1 is SGHVS and CDR2 is FNYEAQ. This CDR3 region has 15 residues. The ends lost 4 bases at V and 1 base at J; junction bases unmatched: 4. The CDR3 DNA sequence: TGTGCCAGCAGCTCACAGGGGGCTGGGAACACTGAAGCTTTCTTT. Protein product: CASSSQGAGNTEAFF.

V usage is TRBV10-3 and J usage is TRBJ2-5; D is unresolved. Trimming removed 5 bases from V and 5 bases from J, with 12 bases in between. Germline values: CDR1 ENHRY, CDR2 SYGVKD. The CDR3 covers 13 residues. CDR3 loop: CAISNAEMETQYF. The DNA of the CDR3 is TGTGCCATCAGTAACGCAGAAATGGAGACCCAGTACTTC.